Listed below are T cell receptor beta chains from one sample, sequenced in a study of shared clonotypes between healthy human individuals. Assay used: immunoSEQ multiplex PCR; TCRdb lists only in-frame clones, some missing. The data contain about 470,000 clones, about 76% of them singletons. Sequenced sample: PBMCs. The receptors originated from a woman aged 40 to 49 in good health. Some clones in this sample may be carry-over from other donors' samples. CDR3s include the opening cysteine and the closing phenylalanine or tryptophan. A D gene is named only where the DNA matches it firmly. Expanded clones are given a class, and other clones once, few, many or no size at all.

j_gene,v_gene,abundance,d_gene,CDR3aa,CDR3nt
TRBJ2-2,TRBV27,-,TRBD2,CASSFYGLAEDTGELFF,TGTGCCAGCAGTTTTTACGGACTAGCGGAAGACACCGGGGAGCTGTTTTTT
TRBJ2-7,TRBV5-1,few,-,CASSLGRASYEQYF,TGCGCCAGCAGCTTGGGGCGGGCTTCCTACGAGCAGTACTTC
TRBJ2-7,TRBV2,-,-,CASTRDGSSYEQYF,TGTGCCAGCACCCGGGACGGATCCTCCTACGAGCAGTACTTC
TRBJ1-2,TRBV10-3,-,-,CAISNTGIDGYTF,TGTGCCATCAGTAATACAGGGATAGATGGCTACACCTTC
TRBJ2-7,TRBV30,-,TRBD1,CAGSRDRVYEQYF,TGTGCCGGGTCAAGGGACAGGGTCTACGAGCAGTACTTC
TRBJ2-5,TRBV30,once,TRBD1,CAWTPGGETQYF,TGTGCCTGGACCCCAGGGGGAGAGACCCAGTACTTC
TRBJ2-7,TRBV5-4,-,-,CASSRPQTSSYEQYF,TGTGCCAGCAGCCGCCCCCAAACTAGTTCCTACGAGCAGTACTTC
TRBJ2-7,TRBV5-1,-,-,CASSPEVARTEFDEQYF,TGCGCCAGCAGCCCGGAGGTGGCCCGGACAGAATTTGACGAGCAGTACTTC
TRBJ1-1,TRBV29-1,-,-,CSVERDPNTEAFF,TGCAGCGTTGAGAGGGACCCGAACACTGAAGCTTTCTTT
TRBJ1-1,TRBV7-9,few,-,CASSHHLRGNTEAFF,TGTGCCAGCAGCCACCACCTTCGGGGGAACACTGAAGCTTTCTTT
TRBJ2-1,TRBV9,-,TRBD2,CASSFHGTSGSDEQFF,TGTGCCAGCAGCTTTCACGGGACTAGCGGGAGCGATGAGCAGTTCTTC
TRBJ2-1,TRBV19,-,-,CASSIVYRDRDEQFF,TGTGCCAGTAGTATAGTCTACCGGGACCGCGATGAGCAGTTCTTC
TRBJ2-7,TRBV7-9,once,TRBD2,CASSPSPGTSGSYEQYF,TGTGCCAGCAGCCCTTCGCCCGGGACTAGCGGCTCCTACGAGCAGTACTTC
TRBJ2-2,TRBV6-4,-,-,CARQDRLNTGELFF,TGTGCCAGACAGGACCGATTGAACACCGGGGAGCTGTTTTTT
TRBJ2-7,TRBV19,-,-,CASSIVPNREQYF,TGTGCCAGTAGTATAGTCCCCAATCGCGAGCAGTACTTC
TRBJ2-7,TRBV5-1,-,-,CASSLGDEQYF,TGCGCCAGCAGCTTGGGCGACGAGCAGTACTTC
TRBJ2-2,TRBV19,-,-,CASSPRGAGGELFF,TGTGCCAGTAGTCCTCGTGGGGCTGGCGGGGAGCTGTTTTTT
TRBJ2-2,TRBV7-3,-,TRBD2,CASSISTSVGGELFF,TGTGCCAGCAGCATATCAACTAGCGTGGGCGGGGAGCTGTTTTTT
TRBJ2-3,TRBV6-1,many,TRBD2,CASSELAGADTQYF,TGTGCCAGCAGTGAACTAGCGGGAGCAGATACGCAGTATTTT
TRBJ2-5,TRBV7-2,-,TRBD1,CASSAPDRKQETQYF,TGTGCCAGCAGCGCCCCGGACAGGAAGCAAGAGACCCAGTACTTC